The next 23 T cell receptor beta chains were all read from a single sample in a study of resident and recirculating memory T cells in vitiligo. Assay: immunoSEQ multiplex PCR; the TCRdb copy retains only in-frame clones and omits some. The sample consists of roughly 40,000 clones, 80% to 95% of them appearing once. Material for sequencing was blood. The receptors originated from a male donor with vitiligo.

The genes are TRBV5-6 and TRBJ1-2, with 8 bases lining up with TRBD1. The CDR3 totals 17 residues. CDR1 and CDR2 (germline): SGHDT, YYEEEE. V was clipped by 5 bases and J by 5 bases; unmatched bases: 17. The CDR3 loop is CASSYGTGAKSGYGYTF. CDR3 DNA: TGTGCCAGCAGTTACGGGACAGGCGCGAAATCGGGTTATGGCTACACCTTC.

This chain links TRBV6-5 with TRBJ2-7; D is unclear. Trimming pared 0 bases from V and 0 bases from J, leaving 6 bases between. The length of the CDR3 is 14 residues. Germline V gene data show CDR1 as MNHEY and CDR2 as SVGAGI. For the CDR3, the DNA is TGTGCCAGCAGTTACTCGAAACTCTCCTACGAGCAGTACTTC. Amino acids: CASSYSKLSYEQYF.

This clone has a single count. The rearrangement links TRBV5-1 to TRBJ1-1; D gene uncertain. Germline assignment: CDR1 SGHRS and CDR2 YFSETQ. Deletions cut 6 bases from V and 5 bases from J, with 20 bases between. The CDR3 sequence is 15 residues long. CDR3 protein: CASTMSGSRWTEAFF. DNA of the CDR3: TGCGCCAGCACCATGTCCGGGTCAAGGTGGACTGAAGCTTTCTTT.

This clone was seen only once. The chain joins TRBV18 to TRBJ2-7; D unclear. V shed 3 bases and J shed 2 bases, with 5 bases lying between them. The CDR3 contains 12 residues. The V gene's germline CDR1 is KGHSH and CDR2 LQKENI. The DNA for the CDR3 is TGTGCCAGCTCACCCCGAGCCTACGAGCAGTACTTC. Protein sequence: CASSPRAYEQYF.

The chain links TRBV7-2 to TRBJ1-4; a weak D match, TRBD1 (5 bases). Trimming left V 1 base short and J 4 bases short, with 7 bases between. Germline loops: CDR1 SGHTA, CDR2 FQGNSA. This CDR3 has 14 residues. The CDR3 region is CASSLGQGNEKLFF. Written as DNA, the CDR3 is TGTGCCAGCAGCTTAGGCCAGGGTAATGAAAAACTGTTTTTT.

The chain is built from TRBV6-1 and TRBJ2-6; unclear D gene. Germline-derived CDR1 and CDR2 are MNHNS and SASEGT. The CDR3 contains 16 residues. V shed 1 base and J shed 0 bases, with 7 bases lying between them. This chain's CDR3 is CASSEGRLSGANVLTF. The DNA of the CDR3 is TGTGCCAGCAGTGAAGGTAGACTCTCTGGGGCCAACGTCCTGACTTTC.

This clone came up once. The J gene is TRBJ2-7, the V gene TRBV7-2; 9 bases are a match to TRBD1. V lost 6 bases, J lost 4 bases, and 4 bases stayed unmatched. This CDR3 comprises 13 residues. CDR1 SGHTA and CDR2 FQGNSA come from the germline V gene. CDR3 in amino acids: CASRGQGRYEQYF. The CDR3, as DNA: TGTGCCAGCAGGGGACAGGGAAGGTACGAGCAGTACTTC.

J is TRBJ1-5 and V is TRBV7-8; the match to TRBD1 covers 7 bases. Germline CDR1 reads SGHVS; CDR2 reads FQNEAQ. The CDR3 is 15 amino acids. The junction had 4 bases not matched to a gene; V was cut back by 0 bases and J by 5 bases. The CDR3 spells CASSLAGQSYQPQHF. The CDR3, as DNA: TGTGCCAGCAGCTTAGCGGGACAGAGCTATCAGCCCCAGCATTTT.

CDR3 in amino acids: CASSLTEVAVQETQYF. The CDR3 DNA is TGTGCCAGCAGCCTCACGGAAGTAGCGGTCCAAGAGACCCAGTACTTC. This chain links TRBV9 with TRBJ2-5, with a tentative D call TRBD2 (6 bases). V shed 4 bases and J shed 1 base, with 17 bases lying between them. Germline CDR1 SGDLS, CDR2 YYNGEE. This CDR3 is 16 amino acids long. The full variable domain, in which reference TRBV9 and TRBJ2-5 provide the parts outside the CDR3, is DSGVTQTPKHLITATGQRVTLRCSPRSGDLSVYWYQQSLDQGLQFLIQYYNGEERAKGNILERFSAQQFPDLHSELNLSSLELGDSALYFCASSLTEVAVQETQYFGPGTRLLVL.

The chain couples TRBV6-6 to TRBJ1-6; 9 bases line up with TRBD1. Germline lookup yields CDR1 MNHNY and CDR2 SVGAGI (reference sequence). The CDR3 has 13 residues. V gave up 5 bases and J gave up 8 bases; unmatched junction bases: 1. In DNA form, the CDR3 reads TGTGCCAGCAGTCGACAGGGGGATTCACCCCTCCACTTT. Translation gives CASSRQGDSPLHF.

The chain joins TRBV11-2 to TRBJ2-5; TRBD1 aligns across 7 bases. V was clipped by 5 bases and J by 4 bases; unmatched bases: 10. Germline V gene data show CDR1 as SGHAT and CDR2 as FQNNGV. The CDR3 has 15 residues. CDR3 protein: CASSQKTGAVETQYF. In DNA, the CDR3 is TGTGCCAGCAGCCAAAAAACAGGGGCTGTAGAGACCCAGTACTTC.

This sequence joins TRBV7-2 and TRBJ2-1; 9 bases agree with TRBD1. V lost 3 bases to trimming and J lost 6 bases; unmatched junction nucleotides: 12. The CDR3 runs 17 residues. From germline, CDR1 is SGHTA and CDR2 FQGNSA. CDR3 amino acids: CASSFNGGTGSRNEQFF. CDR3 DNA: TGTGCCAGCAGCTTTAATGGAGGGACAGGGAGTCGCAATGAGCAGTTCTTC. The full variable domain, with the rest looked up from reference TRBV7-2 and TRBJ2-1, is GAGVSQSPSNKVTEKGKDVELRCDPISGHTALYWYRQSLGQGLEFLIYFQGNSAPDKSGLPSDRFSAERTGGSVSTLTIQRTQQEDSAVYLCASSFNGGTGSRNEQFFGPGTRLTVL.

V and J are TRBV4-1 and TRBJ2-1; D is unclear. The CDR3 is 15 amino acids. Germline V gene lookup returns CDR1 MGHRA and CDR2 YSYEKL. V gave up 0 bases and J gave up 7 bases, with 13 bases separating them. As DNA, the CDR3 is TGCGCCAGCAGCCAAGAAACCTCCAACCGGAATGAGCAGTTCTTC. Its protein product is CASSQETSNRNEQFF.

The chain is built from TRBV9 and TRBJ1-5, with D perhaps matching TRBD1 (6 bases). In germline, CDR1 is SGDLS, CDR2 YYNGEE. Trimming took 9 bases from V and 0 from J, leaving 19 bases between them. The CDR3 has 16 residues. The CDR3 is CAIPQGRTHSNQPQHF. The DNA for the CDR3 is TGTGCCATTCCACAGGGACGCACCCATAGCAATCAGCCCCAGCATTTT.

The rearrangement links TRBV19 to TRBJ2-1; 11 bases match TRBD2. The CDR3 sequence is 17 residues long. CDR1 and CDR2 from the germline V gene are LNHDA and SQIVND (reference sequence). Losses at the gene ends were 5 bases for V and 0 bases for J; bases not matched to a gene: 6. This CDR3 is CASSLRLAGSSYNEQFF. The DNA of the CDR3 is TGTGCCAGTAGTCTCAGACTAGCGGGGAGCTCCTACAATGAGCAGTTCTTC.

V usage is TRBV4-3 and J usage is TRBJ2-7, with a tentative D call TRBD1 (5 bases). CDR3 length equals 17 residues. Germline V gives CDR1 LGHNA, CDR2 YSLEER. The V end was cut by 4 bases, the J end by 2 bases, with 21 bases between. The CDR3 reads CASSLYLKGNSAYEQYF. The CDR3 DNA sequence: TGCGCCAGCAGCCTTTACCTAAAGGGGAACTCAGCCTACGAGCAGTACTTC.

The chain uses TRBV7-9 and TRBJ1-2, with a tentative D call TRBD1 (5 bases). Per germline, CDR1 SEHNR and CDR2 FQNEAQ (reference sequence). The CDR3 spans 15 residues. The V and J ends lost 0 bases and 2 bases respectively, with 10 bases between them. CDR3 loop: CASSLAGRVNYGYTF. In DNA, the CDR3 is TGTGCCAGCAGCTTAGCGGGCAGGGTGAACTATGGCTACACCTTC. Filled out from reference TRBV7-9 and TRBJ1-2, the complete variable domain reads DTGVSQNPRHKITKRGQNVTFRCDPISEHNRLYWYRQTLGQGPEFLTYFQNEAQLEKSRLLSDRFSAERPKGSFSTLEIQRTEQGDSAMYLCASSLAGRVNYGYTFGSGTRLTVV.

The rearrangement uses TRBV11-3 and TRBJ2-7, with D perhaps TRBD1 (5 bases). This CDR3 has 13 residues. The germline V gene encodes CDR1 SGHNT and CDR2 YENEEA. Trimming removed 6 bases from V and 7 bases from J, with 16 bases in between. The chain's CDR3 is CASSDSLSREQYF. The CDR3 region has the DNA TGTGCCAGCAGTGACAGTCTTTCGCGGGAGCAGTACTTC.

Only a few counts were recorded for this clone. The chain is built from TRBV5-8 and TRBJ2-1; 9 bases are a match to TRBD2. The V segment lost 6 bases and the J segment 6 bases; nucleotides outside the gene matches: 10. CDR1 SGHTS and CDR2 YDEGEE come from the germline V gene. CDR3 length equals 15 residues. The CDR3 region has the DNA TGTGCCAGCACCAGTGAGGCGGGGGGGACCAATGAGCAGTTCTTC. This encodes CASTSEAGGTNEQFF.

The chain carries TRBV7-2 and TRBJ1-5; D gene unclear. There are 14 residues in the CDR3. The ends were cut back, 4 bases at V and 5 bases at J, with 12 bases in the middle. Germline V gene data show CDR1 as SGHTA and CDR2 as FQGNSA. CDR3 in amino acids: CASSSLPQYQPQHF. The CDR3 DNA reads TGTGCCAGCAGCTCCCTGCCACAATATCAGCCCCAGCATTTT.

The V and J genes are TRBV7-8 and TRBJ1-2, with TRBD1 identical over 8 bases. Germline V gives CDR1 SGHVS, CDR2 FQNEAQ. The CDR3 sequence is 13 residues long. The V segment lost 5 bases and the J segment 3 bases; nucleotides outside the gene matches: 2. CDR3 coding DNA: TGTGCCAGCAGCCAGGACAGGGACTATGGCTACACCTTC. It is translated as CASSQDRDYGYTF.

The genes are TRBV30 and TRBJ2-7, with 7 bases lining up with TRBD2. Losses at the gene ends were 5 bases for V and 3 bases for J; bases not matched to a gene: 1. Per the germline V gene, CDR1 is GTSNPN and CDR2 is SVGIG (reference sequence). The CDR3 is 11 amino acids. CDR3 in amino acids: CAWERGYEQYF. CDR3 coding DNA: TGTGCCTGGGAGCGGGGCTACGAGCAGTACTTC.

This chain joins TRBV19 and TRBJ2-1, with a weak D call TRBD1 (6 bases). From germline, CDR1 is LNHDA and CDR2 SQIVND (reference sequence). CDR3 length equals 16 residues. Trimming cost V 5 bases and J 6 bases, with 20 bases left between them. The CDR3 spells CASSYLDRRRGNEQFF. The CDR3, as DNA: TGTGCCAGTAGTTACCTAGACAGGCGGCGAGGCAATGAGCAGTTCTTC.